The subject of this entry is one T cell receptor (beta chain). An end of the junction does not agree with germline; a read error may underlie this. Germline V CDR1 and CDR2: SEHNR, FQNEAQ (reference sequence). The CDR3 runs 14 residues. This specimen belongs to a study of tumor-infiltrating lymphocytes in primary liver carcinoma. From about 19-30 mg of unsorted bulk tissue, DNA and RNA were co-extracted together. The template, approximately 500 ng total RNA, yielded TCR beta cDNA made with a constant-region primer. Each TCR beta library was derived from three nested multiplex PCR rounds that employed slightly modified ARM-PCR. The first two PCR rounds used TRBV1-TRBV30 forward primers with a C-beta reverse primer, 9 to 11 cycles each. TCRdb re-called the multiplex PCR reads with MiXCR, one entry per CDR3 protein. The data show approximately 99,000 distinct CDR3 sequences, more than 65% seen once.

V is TRBV7-9 and J is TRBJ2-5; possible D gene TRBD2, 5 bases. Sequenced input: liver tumor tissue from sampling region 5. Subset noted: tumor region T5, tumor centre. The TCR was taken from a woman in her sixties with primary liver carcinoma and hepatitis B virus infection. DNA of the CDR3: TGTGCTAGCAGCACCGGGATTACACGGGAGACCCAGTACTTC. Its translation is CASSTGITRETQYF.